This TCR beta chain was sequenced in a study of CD8 T cells in ankylosing spondylitis. Study results and caveats: Matched ankylosing spondylitis synovial fluid reportedly contained a significantly enriched population of disease-linked clones. A motif of 7 to 9 highly homologous TCR beta variants was seen as apparently characteristic of ankylosing spondylitis blood.

About this clonotype itself: Its specificity is unknown.

Library preparation for TCR beta used quantitative 5'-RACE with molecular barcodes. TCRdb re-derived calls from the 5' RACE reads in MiXCR, one entry per CDR3 protein. The sample lists about 330,000 distinct CDR3 sequences; 8% were seen once. J lost 4 bases, V lost 3 bases, and 2 bases had no gene match. There are 13 residues in the CDR3. Germline assignment: CDR1 SGDLS and CDR2 YYNGEE. The source of this sequence is a male donor with ankylosing spondylitis. The chain employs TRBV9 and TRBJ2-3; the match to TRBD1 covers 7 bases. Sample: blood, either unsorted or a sorted T cell fraction (not recorded which). The CDR3 DNA reads as TGTGCCAGCAGCGGACAGGGTTCAGATACGCAGTATTTT. It codes for CASSGQGSDTQYF.